Following are 21 T cell receptor beta chains from one sample sequenced in a study of T cell repertoires and HLA-DP antigens listed by TCRdb under 2018. Library prep was done by the immunoSEQ multiplex PCR assay. The table comes from immuneACCESS by way of TCRdb, which keeps in-frame sequences with V and J called. Part of the clones is missing from these tables; in studies checked, under half for an unresolved V gene and the rest for unknown reasons. Across this sample there are almost 90,000 clones, with approximately 89% seen only once. 1.7% of the sample is in the top ten clones. What these receptors recognize is not known. Sequenced input: CD4+ T cells from PBMCs. The origin of the receptors is a man aged 45-60 years in good health and CMV-seronegative.

Only a few counts were recorded for this clone. This chain connects TRBV9 to TRBJ2-3, with 9 bases fitting TRBD2. The V and J ends lost 4 bases and 0 bases, in that order; junction bases with no gene match: 3. Germline V lookup: CDR1 SGDLS, CDR2 YYNGEE. This CDR3 spans 15 amino acids. The CDR3 here is CASSPGLASTDTQYF. The CDR3 DNA sequence: TGTGCCAGCAGCCCGGGACTAGCAAGCACAGATACGCAGTATTTT.

The chain couples TRBV4-3 to TRBJ1-4; TRBD1 agrees at 9 bases. This CDR3 spans 16 amino acids. Trimming at V came to 2 bases and at J to 8 bases, leaving 9 bases not matched to a gene. Per germline, CDR1 LGHNA and CDR2 YSLEER. This CDR3 is CASSQISPGQGEKLFF. The CDR3 DNA is TGCGCCAGCAGCCAAATATCACCGGGACAGGGCGAAAAACTGTTTTTT.

The chain joins TRBV6-5 to TRBJ2-1; TRBD2 aligns across 11 bases. The V gene end was trimmed by 6 bases and the J gene end by 6 bases; junction bases not matched to a gene: 7. The CDR3 is made up of 15 amino acids. Germline CDR1 MNHEY, CDR2 SVGAGI. The CDR3 loop reads CASRGRGLAGNEQFF. In DNA, the CDR3 is TGTGCCAGCAGAGGCCGAGGACTAGCGGGCAATGAGCAGTTCTTC.

This clone was detected only a few times. The V and J genes are TRBV10-1 and TRBJ2-3; TRBD2 agrees at 9 bases. The CDR3 is 16 amino acids. J gave up 3 bases and V 3 bases, and 7 bases lay outside the gene matches. Per the germline V gene, CDR1 is WNHNN and CDR2 is SYGVQD (reference sequence). The CDR3 coding sequence is TGCGCCAGCAGTGATATTAGCGGGAGATCTACAGATACGCAGTATTTT. Translated, it gives CASSDISGRSTDTQYF.

The DNA of the CDR3 is TGTGCCAGCAGTTTATTGGGGGTGGATACGCAGTATTTT. Its protein product is CASSLLGVDTQYF. The chain employs TRBV27 and TRBJ2-3; either TRBD1 or TRBD2 may supply D (5 bases each). Trimming cost V 1 base and J 6 bases, with 8 bases left between them. The CDR3 is 13 amino acids. Germline V gives CDR1 MNHEY, CDR2 SMNVEV (reference sequence).

V usage is TRBV19 and J usage is TRBJ2-3; 7 nucleotides agree with TRBD1. Trimming took 4 bases from V and 2 from J; bases not matched to a gene: 9. Germline V gene sequence: CDR1 LNHDA, CDR2 SQIVND (reference sequence). The length of the CDR3 is 16 residues. This CDR3 is CASSTPRTGHTDTQYF. The CDR3 bases are TGTGCCAGTAGTACTCCCAGGACAGGACACACAGATACGCAGTATTTT. Drawing the rest from reference TRBV19 and TRBJ2-3, the complete variable domain is DGGITQSPKYLFRKEGQNVTLSCEQNLNHDAMYWYRQDPGQGLRLIYYSQIVNDFQKGDIAEGYSVSREKKESFPLTVTSAQKNPTAFYLCASSTPRTGHTDTQYFGPGTRLTVL.

The rearrangement links TRBV5-5 to TRBJ1-4, with 7 bases that match TRBD1. The length of the CDR3 is 18 residues. Per the germline V gene, CDR1 is SGHKS and CDR2 is YYEKEE (reference sequence). Losses at the gene ends were 0 bases for V and 5 bases for J; bases not matched to a gene: 13. CDR3 coding DNA: TGTGCCAGCAGCTTGGTTGGGGCCAGGGGGAAGGGGAATGAAAAACTGTTTTTT. Its translation: CASSLVGARGKGNEKLFF. Looking up the rest from reference TRBV5-5 and TRBJ1-4 gives the full variable domain: DAGVTQSPTHLIKTRGQQVTLRCSPISGHKSVSWYQQVLGQGPQFIFQYYEKEERGRGNFPDRFSARQFPNYSSELNVNALLLGDSALYLCASSLVGARGKGNEKLFFGSGTQLSVL.

This clone was counted only a few times. V usage is TRBV7-2 and J usage is TRBJ2-5, with no clear D. The CDR3 covers 12 residues. Germline V lookup: CDR1 SGHTA, CDR2 FQGNSA. V lost 5 bases and J lost 4, with 8 bases in between. CDR3 DNA: TGTGCCAGCAGCGGCCGGGCAGAGACCCAGTACTTC. Its translation: CASSGRAETQYF.

The J gene is TRBJ1-3, the V gene TRBV5-1; 7 bases are a match to TRBD1. The CDR3 runs 15 residues. V was clipped by 1 base and J by 2 bases; unmatched bases: 3. Germline V gene data show CDR1 as SGHRS and CDR2 as YFSETQ. In nucleotides, the CDR3 is TGCGCCAGCAGCTTGACCCAGGGGGCTGGAAACACCATATATTTT. This translates into CASSLTQGAGNTIYF.

The J gene is TRBJ1-1, the V gene TRBV4-1; D gene unclear. Germline assignment: CDR1 MGHRA and CDR2 YSYEKL. The V end was cut by 1 base, the J end by 5 bases, with 14 bases between. The CDR3 has 15 residues. CDR3 nucleotides: TGCGCCAGCAGCCAAGTGCTGACTTCCAATACTGAAGCTTTCTTT. Protein sequence: CASSQVLTSNTEAFF.

In its sample, this clone was seen once. This chain links TRBV7-6 with TRBJ2-2; TRBD1 aligns across 10 bases. This CDR3 has 17 amino acids. Germline lookup yields CDR1 SGHVS and CDR2 FNYEAQ. With V trimmed by 2 bases and J by 6 bases, 9 bases remained unmatched. The CDR3 sequence: CASSLISGTGVAGELFF. DNA for the CDR3: TGTGCCAGCAGCTTAATCTCCGGGACAGGGGTTGCCGGGGAGCTGTTTTTT.

The chain combines TRBV6-5 with TRBJ1-3; D is undetermined. From germline, CDR1 is MNHEY and CDR2 SVGAGI. The length of the CDR3 is 14 residues. Between the trimmed V and J ends, which lost 7 bases and 4 bases, there was a span of 14 bases. CDR3 protein: CASKPASSGNTIYF. The CDR3 DNA reads as TGTGCCAGCAAGCCGGCGAGTTCCGGAAACACCATATATTTT.

The chain employs TRBV6-1 and TRBJ2-7; 12 bases are shared with TRBD2. The V segment lost 6 bases and the J segment 2 bases; nucleotides outside the gene matches: 2. Germline assignment: CDR1 MNHNS and CDR2 SASEGT. There are 14 residues in the CDR3. This CDR3 is CASRRTSGAYEQYF. The CDR3 nucleotides are TGTGCCAGCAGAAGGACTAGCGGGGCCTACGAGCAGTACTTC.

This rearrangement joins TRBV30 to TRBJ2-5; D unclear. Germline V gene sequence: CDR1 GTSNPN, CDR2 SVGIG (reference sequence). V was cut by 1 base and J by 7 bases, with 4 bases left in between. CDR3 size: 10 residues. The CDR3 spells CAWSGGTQYF. The CDR3 DNA follows: TGTGCCTGGAGTGGAGGGACCCAGTACTTC.

This chain uses TRBV25-1 with TRBJ2-7; no firm D call. V was cut by 1 base and J by 1 base, with 11 bases left in between. Germline V lookup: CDR1 MGHDK, CDR2 SYGVNS. This CDR3 has 15 residues. The CDR3 sequence is CASSESGRTSYEQYF. The CDR3 DNA reads TGTGCCAGCAGTGAATCCGGACGAACTTCCTACGAGCAGTACTTC.

The chain carries TRBV7-2 and TRBJ2-7, with 10 positions matching TRBD1. Germline V gene data show CDR1 as SGHTA and CDR2 as FQGNSA. The CDR3 length is 13 residues. With V trimmed by 7 bases and J by 3 bases, 3 bases remained unmatched. CDR3 sequence: CASTRDRGYEQYF. CDR3 coding DNA: TGTGCCAGCACCCGGGACAGGGGCTACGAGCAGTACTTC. The complete variable domain, with remaining parts taken from reference TRBV7-2 and TRBJ2-7, reads GAGVSQSPSNKVTEKGKDVELRCDPISGHTALYWYRQSLGQGLEFLIYFQGNSAPDKSGLPSDRFSAERTGGSVSTLTIQRTQQEDSAVYLCASTRDRGYEQYFGPGTRLTVT.

The chain couples TRBV28 to TRBJ2-7; TRBD1 might be the D (6 bases). Trimming left V 1 base short and J 2 bases short, with 9 bases between. CDR3 size: 14 residues. Germline V gives CDR1 MDHEN, CDR2 SYDVKM. CDR3 sequence: CASSLSGQPYEQYF. As DNA, the CDR3 is TGTGCCAGCAGTTTATCTGGACAGCCCTACGAGCAGTACTTC. The variable domain in full, completed from reference TRBV28 and TRBJ2-7, reads DVKVTQSSRYLVKRTGEKVFLECVQDMDHENMFWYRQDPGLGLRLIYFSYDVKMKEKGDIPEGYSVSREKKERFSLILESASTNQTSMYLCASSLSGQPYEQYFGPGTRLTVT.

This chain links TRBV7-2 with TRBJ2-3, with 10 bases lining up with TRBD2. The CDR3 runs 15 residues. The V gene's germline CDR1 is SGHTA and CDR2 FQGNSA. J lost 2 bases, V lost 5 bases, and 4 bases had no gene match. The CDR3 DNA sequence: TGTGCCAGCAGCCCAGCGGGGGGGCCCACAGATACGCAGTATTTT. This sequence encodes CASSPAGGPTDTQYF. The variable domain in full, with the rest retrieved from reference TRBV7-2 and TRBJ2-3, is GAGVSQSPSNKVTEKGKDVELRCDPISGHTALYWYRQSLGQGLEFLIYFQGNSAPDKSGLPSDRFSAERTGGSVSTLTIQRTQQEDSAVYLCASSPAGGPTDTQYFGPGTRLTVL.

The chain is built from TRBV28 and TRBJ2-7, with TRBD2 matching over 7 bases. Trimming removed 6 bases from V and 0 bases from J; junction bases left unmatched: 5. The CDR3 is 14 amino acids. The germline V gene encodes CDR1 MDHEN and CDR2 SYDVKM. The CDR3 loop is CASSSGGYSYEQYF. DNA of the CDR3: TGTGCCAGCAGCTCCGGGGGGTACTCCTACGAGCAGTACTTC.

This clone was seen only once. The chain employs TRBV11-2 and TRBJ2-1, with unresolved D. Germline values: CDR1 SGHAT, CDR2 FQNNGV. The CDR3 is 13 residues long. V lost 5 bases and J lost 5, with 10 bases in between. CDR3 in amino acids: CASSTREDNEQFF. In nucleotides, the CDR3 is TGTGCCAGCAGCACCCGTGAGGACAATGAGCAGTTCTTC.

The V call is TRBV28, the J call TRBJ1-2; no firm D call. CDR1 and CDR2 (germline): MDHEN, SYDVKM. The CDR3 contains 17 residues. Trimming shortened V by 7 bases and J by 3 bases, and 24 bases separated the two germline ends. In nucleotides, the CDR3 is TGTGCCAGCAAATCCCCTAAAGCCGGGTTGACCCACTATGGCTACACCTTC. Translated, it gives CASKSPKAGLTHYGYTF.